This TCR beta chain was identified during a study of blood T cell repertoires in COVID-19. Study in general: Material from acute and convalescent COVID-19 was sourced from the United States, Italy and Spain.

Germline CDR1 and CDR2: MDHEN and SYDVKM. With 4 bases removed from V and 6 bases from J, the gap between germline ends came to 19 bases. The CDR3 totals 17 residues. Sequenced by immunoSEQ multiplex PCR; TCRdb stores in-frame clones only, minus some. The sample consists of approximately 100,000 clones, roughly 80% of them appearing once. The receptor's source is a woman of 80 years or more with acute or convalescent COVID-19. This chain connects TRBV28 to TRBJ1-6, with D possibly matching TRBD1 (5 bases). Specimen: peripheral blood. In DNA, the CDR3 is TGTGCCAGCAGTTCTGCGGCGGCGGAGACAGTTAATTCACCCCTCCACTTT. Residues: CASSSAAAETVNSPLHF.